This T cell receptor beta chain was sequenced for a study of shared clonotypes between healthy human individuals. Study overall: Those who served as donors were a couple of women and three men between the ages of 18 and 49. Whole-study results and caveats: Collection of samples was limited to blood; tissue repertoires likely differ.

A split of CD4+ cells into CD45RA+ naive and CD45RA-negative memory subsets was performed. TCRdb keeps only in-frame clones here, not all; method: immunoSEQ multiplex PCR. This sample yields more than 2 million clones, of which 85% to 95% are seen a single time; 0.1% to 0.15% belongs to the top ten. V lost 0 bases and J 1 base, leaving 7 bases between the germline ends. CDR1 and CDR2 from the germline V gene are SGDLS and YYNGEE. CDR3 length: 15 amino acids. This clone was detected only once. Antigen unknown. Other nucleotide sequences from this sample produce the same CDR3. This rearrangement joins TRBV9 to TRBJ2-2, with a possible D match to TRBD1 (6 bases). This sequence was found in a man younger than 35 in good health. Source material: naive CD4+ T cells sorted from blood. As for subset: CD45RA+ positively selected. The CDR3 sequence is CASSVGGLNTGELFF. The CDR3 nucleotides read TGTGCCAGCAGCGTAGGGGGGCTGAACACCGGGGAGCTGTTTTTT.